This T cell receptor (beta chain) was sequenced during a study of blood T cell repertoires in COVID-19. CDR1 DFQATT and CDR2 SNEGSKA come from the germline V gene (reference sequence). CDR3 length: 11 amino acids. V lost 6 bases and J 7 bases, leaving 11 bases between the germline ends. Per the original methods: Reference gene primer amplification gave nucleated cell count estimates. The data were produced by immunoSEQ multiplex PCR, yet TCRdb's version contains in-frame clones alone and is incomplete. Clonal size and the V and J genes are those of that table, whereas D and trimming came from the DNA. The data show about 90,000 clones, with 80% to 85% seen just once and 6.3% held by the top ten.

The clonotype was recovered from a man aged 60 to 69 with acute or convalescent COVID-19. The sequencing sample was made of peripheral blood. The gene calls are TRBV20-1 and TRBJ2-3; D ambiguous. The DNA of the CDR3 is TGCAGTGCGCGTCCGGTCAATACGCAGTATTTT. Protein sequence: CSARPVNTQYF.